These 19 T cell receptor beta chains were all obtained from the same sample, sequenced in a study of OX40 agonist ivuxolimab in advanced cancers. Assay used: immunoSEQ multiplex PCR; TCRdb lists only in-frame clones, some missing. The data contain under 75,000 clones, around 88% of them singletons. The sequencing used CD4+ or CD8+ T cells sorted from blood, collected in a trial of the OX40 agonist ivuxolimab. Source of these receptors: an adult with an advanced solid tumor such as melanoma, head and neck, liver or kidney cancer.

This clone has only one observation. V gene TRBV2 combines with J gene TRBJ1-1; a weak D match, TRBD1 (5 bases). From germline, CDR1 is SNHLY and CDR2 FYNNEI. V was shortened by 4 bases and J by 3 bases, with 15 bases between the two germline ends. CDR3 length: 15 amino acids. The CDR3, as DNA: TGTGCCAGCAGTGGATCGGTTGGGGGAGACACTGAAGCTTTCTTT. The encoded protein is CASSGSVGGDTEAFF. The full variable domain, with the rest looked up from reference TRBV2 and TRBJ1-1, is EPEVTQTPSHQVTQMGQEVILRCVPISNHLYFYWYRQILGQKVEFLVSFYNNEISEKSEIFDDQFSVERPDGSNFTLKIRSTKLEDSAMYFCASSGSVGGDTEAFFGQGTRLTVV.

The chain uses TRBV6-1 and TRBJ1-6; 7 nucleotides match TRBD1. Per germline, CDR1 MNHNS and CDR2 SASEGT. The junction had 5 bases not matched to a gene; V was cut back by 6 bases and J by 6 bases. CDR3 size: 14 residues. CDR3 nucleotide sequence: TGTGCCAGCAGGCGGACAGGAGTTAATTCACCCCTCCACTTT. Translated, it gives CASRRTGVNSPLHF.

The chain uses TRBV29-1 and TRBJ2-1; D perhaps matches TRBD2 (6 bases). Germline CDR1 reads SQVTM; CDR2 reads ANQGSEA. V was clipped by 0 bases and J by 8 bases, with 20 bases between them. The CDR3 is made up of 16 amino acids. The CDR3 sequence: CSVEDLEGLRNYEQFF. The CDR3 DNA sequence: TGCAGCGTTGAAGATCTGGAGGGACTTCGCAATTATGAGCAGTTCTTC.

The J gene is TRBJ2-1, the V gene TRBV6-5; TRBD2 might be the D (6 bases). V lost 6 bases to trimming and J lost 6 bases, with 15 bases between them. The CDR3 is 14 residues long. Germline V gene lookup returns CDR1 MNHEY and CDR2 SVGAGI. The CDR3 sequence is CASSPRGLTNEQFF. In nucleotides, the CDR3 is TGTGCCAGCAGCCCGCGGGGACTTACCAATGAGCAGTTCTTC.

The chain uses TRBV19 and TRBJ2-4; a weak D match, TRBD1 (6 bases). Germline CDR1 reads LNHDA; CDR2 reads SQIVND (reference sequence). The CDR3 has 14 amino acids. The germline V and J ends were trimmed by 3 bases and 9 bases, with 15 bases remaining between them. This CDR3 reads CASSIQGLGGIQYF. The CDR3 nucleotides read TGTGCCAGTAGTATTCAGGGTTTAGGGGGCATTCAGTACTTC.

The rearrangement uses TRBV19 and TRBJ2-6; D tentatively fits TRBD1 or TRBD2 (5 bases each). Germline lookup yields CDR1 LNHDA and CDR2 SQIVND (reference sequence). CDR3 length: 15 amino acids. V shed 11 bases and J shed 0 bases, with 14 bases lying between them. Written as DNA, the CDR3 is TGTGCCTCAAGCAGGGAGAACTCTGGGGCCAACGTCCTGACTTTC. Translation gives CASSRENSGANVLTF.

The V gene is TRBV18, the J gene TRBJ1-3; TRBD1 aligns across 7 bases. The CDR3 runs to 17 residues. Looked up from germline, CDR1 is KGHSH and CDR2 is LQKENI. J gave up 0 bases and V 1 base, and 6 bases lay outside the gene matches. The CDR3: CASSPRGQLVSGNTIYF. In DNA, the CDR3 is TGTGCCAGCTCACCACGGGGACAGTTAGTCTCTGGAAACACCATATATTTT.

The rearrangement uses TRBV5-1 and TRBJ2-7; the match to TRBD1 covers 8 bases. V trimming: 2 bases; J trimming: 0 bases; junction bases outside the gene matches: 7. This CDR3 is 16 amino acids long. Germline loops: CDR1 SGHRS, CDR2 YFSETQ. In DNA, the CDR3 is TGCGCCAGCAGCTTAGCAGGGGGCAAAAGCTCCTACGAGCAGTACTTC. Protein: CASSLAGGKSSYEQYF.

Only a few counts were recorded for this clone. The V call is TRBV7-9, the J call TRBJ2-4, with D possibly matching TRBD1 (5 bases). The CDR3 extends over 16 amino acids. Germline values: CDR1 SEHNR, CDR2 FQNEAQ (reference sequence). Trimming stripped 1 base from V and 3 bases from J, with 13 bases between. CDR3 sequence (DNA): TGTGCCAGCAGCTTAGGTGGTGACAGCTACAAAAACATTCAGTACTTC. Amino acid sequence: CASSLGGDSYKNIQYF.

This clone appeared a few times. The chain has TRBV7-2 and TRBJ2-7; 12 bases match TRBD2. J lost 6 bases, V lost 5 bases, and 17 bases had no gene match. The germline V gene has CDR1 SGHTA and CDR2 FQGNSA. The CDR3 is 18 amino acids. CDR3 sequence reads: CASSTAASGRAFASEQYF. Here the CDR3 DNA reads TGTGCCAGCAGCACAGCGGCTAGCGGGAGGGCCTTCGCGTCCGAGCAGTACTTC.

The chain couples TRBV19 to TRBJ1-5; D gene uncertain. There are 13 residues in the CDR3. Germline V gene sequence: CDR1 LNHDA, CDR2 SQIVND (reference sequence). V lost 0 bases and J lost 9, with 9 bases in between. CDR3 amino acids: CASSIEGWRPQHF. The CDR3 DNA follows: TGTGCCAGTAGTATAGAGGGTTGGCGGCCCCAGCATTTT.

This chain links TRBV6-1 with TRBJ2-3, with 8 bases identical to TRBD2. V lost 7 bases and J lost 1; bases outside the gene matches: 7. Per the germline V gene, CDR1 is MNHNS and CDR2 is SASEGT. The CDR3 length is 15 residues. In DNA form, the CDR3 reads TGTGCCAGCACCGAAAGCGGGAGTCGCACAGATACGCAGTATTTT. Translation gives CASTESGSRTDTQYF.

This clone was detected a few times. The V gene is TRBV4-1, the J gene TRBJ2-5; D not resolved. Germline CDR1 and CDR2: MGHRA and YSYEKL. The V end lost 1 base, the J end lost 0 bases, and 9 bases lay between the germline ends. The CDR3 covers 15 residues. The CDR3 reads CASSQGFGNQETQYF. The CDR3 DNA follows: TGCGCCAGCAGCCAAGGCTTCGGAAACCAAGAGACCCAGTACTTC.

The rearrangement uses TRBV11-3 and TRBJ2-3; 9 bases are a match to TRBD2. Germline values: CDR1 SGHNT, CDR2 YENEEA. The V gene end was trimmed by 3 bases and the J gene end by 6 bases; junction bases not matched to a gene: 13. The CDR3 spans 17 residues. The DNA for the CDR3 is TGTGCCAGCAGCTTTTTTAGCCTAGCGGGATTGGAGGATACGCAGTATTTT. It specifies CASSFFSLAGLEDTQYF.

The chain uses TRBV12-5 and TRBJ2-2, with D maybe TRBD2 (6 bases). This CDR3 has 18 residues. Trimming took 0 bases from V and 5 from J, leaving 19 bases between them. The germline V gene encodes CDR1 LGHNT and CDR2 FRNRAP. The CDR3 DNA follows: TGTGCTAGTGGTTTGGTACAAAAAGCGGAGGGTATTACCGGGGAGCTGTTTTTT. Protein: CASGLVQKAEGITGELFF. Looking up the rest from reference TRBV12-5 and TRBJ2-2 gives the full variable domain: DARVTQTPRHKVTEMGQEVTMRCQPILGHNTVFWYRQTMMQGLELLAYFRNRAPLDDSGMPKDRFSAEMPDATLATLKIQPSEPRDSAVYFCASGLVQKAEGITGELFFGEGSRLTVL.

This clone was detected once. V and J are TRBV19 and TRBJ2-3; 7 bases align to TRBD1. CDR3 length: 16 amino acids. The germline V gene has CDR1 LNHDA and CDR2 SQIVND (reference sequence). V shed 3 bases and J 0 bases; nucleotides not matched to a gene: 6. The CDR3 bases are TGTGCCAGTAGTATTGGACAGGTTTTTAGCACAGATACGCAGTATTTT. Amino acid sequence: CASSIGQVFSTDTQYF.

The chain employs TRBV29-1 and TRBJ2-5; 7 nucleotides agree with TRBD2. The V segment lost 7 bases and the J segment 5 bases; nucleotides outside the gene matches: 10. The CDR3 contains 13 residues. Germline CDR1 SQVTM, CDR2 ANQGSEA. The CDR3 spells CSEMAGVGETQYF. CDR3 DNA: TGCAGCGAGATGGCGGGAGTAGGGGAGACCCAGTACTTC.

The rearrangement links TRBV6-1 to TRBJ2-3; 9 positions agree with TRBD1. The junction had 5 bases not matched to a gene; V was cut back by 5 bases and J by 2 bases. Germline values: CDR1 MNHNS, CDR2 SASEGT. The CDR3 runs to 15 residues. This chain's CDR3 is CASSPGQGSTDTQYF. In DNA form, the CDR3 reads TGTGCCAGCAGTCCGGGACAGGGATCCACAGATACGCAGTATTTT.

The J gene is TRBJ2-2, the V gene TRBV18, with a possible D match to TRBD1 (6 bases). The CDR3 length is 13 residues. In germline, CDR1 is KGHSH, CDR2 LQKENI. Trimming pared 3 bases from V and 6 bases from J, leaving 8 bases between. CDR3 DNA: TGTGCCAGCTCACCTACAGGGCCCGGGGAGCTGTTTTTT. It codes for CASSPTGPGELFF.